This T cell receptor beta chain appears in the sequencing data of a study of blood T cells in healthy people across ages. Next came a second PCR, run for roughly 6 to 11 cycles, which used a sample-barcoded 5' primer along with a J-beta primer mix. Via MiXCR, TCRdb re-called the 5' RACE reads, giving one row per CDR3 protein. The sample contains some 550,000 distinct CDR3 sequences, roughly 48% of which appear only once. V lost 5 bases, J lost 2 bases, and 17 bases lay in between. The V gene's germline CDR1 is MNHEY and CDR2 SMNVEV (reference sequence). This CDR3 spans 16 amino acids. This chain joins TRBV27 and TRBJ2-3; the D gene is possibly TRBD2 (5 bases). The TCR was taken from a man older than 75 in good health. What was sequenced was blood. CDR3 nucleotide sequence: TGTGCCAGCAGTCGGGGTAGCGCTAGATTCACAGATACGCAGTATTTT. This gives the protein CASSRGSARFTDTQYF.